The 17 T cell receptor beta chains below all came from one sample that was sequenced in a study of PD-1 blockade in classical Hodgkin lymphoma. Profiling relied on immunoSEQ multiplex PCR, and the TCRdb table lists in-frame clones only, not all of them. The sample has some 52,000 clones, around 86% seen once. Time point reported: cycle 4 day 1 (C4D1), after more than five weeks of nivolumab. Every patient had relapsed following autologous stem cell transplantation, and cohorts differed in brentuximab vedotin exposure. This specimen consisted of peripheral blood mononuclear cells (PBMCs), obtained before the fourth cycle of nivolumab. All receptors come from a human donor with classical Hodgkin lymphoma.

The chain carries TRBV6-5 and TRBJ2-3, with D perhaps matching TRBD1 or TRBD2 (5 bases each). The V end was cut by 7 bases, the J end by 6 bases, with 14 bases between. Germline CDR1 MNHEY, CDR2 SVGAGI. This CDR3 comprises 13 residues. The CDR3 loop reads CASTRGPRDTQYF. In DNA form, the CDR3 reads TGTGCCAGCACCCGGGGCCCACGGGATACGCAGTATTTT.

This rearrangement joins TRBV7-9 to TRBJ1-4; D remains ambiguous. The CDR3 contains 13 residues. Germline V gives CDR1 SEHNR, CDR2 FQNEAQ (reference sequence). V dropped 4 bases and J dropped 11 bases, with 14 bases sitting between them. CDR3 residues: CASSSAAPLKLFF. CDR3 coding DNA: TGTGCCAGCAGCTCAGCGGCCCCGTTGAAACTGTTTTTT.

The table lists this clone with a count of one. The rearrangement joins TRBV10-1 to TRBJ1-4; D ambiguous. Germline CDR1 is WNHNN and CDR2 is SYGVQD (reference sequence). Trimming took 3 bases from V and 0 from J, leaving 11 bases between them. This CDR3 comprises 16 residues. The chain's CDR3 is CASSESGPATNEKLFF. CDR3 coding DNA: TGCGCCAGCAGTGAATCGGGTCCTGCAACTAATGAAAAACTGTTTTTT.

The chain uses TRBV5-1 and TRBJ2-2, with TRBD2 identical over 7 bases. After removal of 1 base from V and 4 bases from J, the junction contained 4 bases not matched to a gene. This CDR3 is built from 15 residues. Germline-derived CDR1 and CDR2 are SGHRS and YFSETQ. CDR3 in amino acids: CASSLWTSRTGELFF. CDR3 nucleotides: TGCGCCAGCAGCTTGTGGACTAGTCGCACCGGGGAGCTGTTTTTT.

This chain links TRBV11-2 with TRBJ1-1; 8 bases agree with TRBD1. The V gene end was trimmed by 1 base and the J gene end by 5 bases; junction bases not matched to a gene: 6. The CDR3 length is 15 residues. Germline CDR1 and CDR2: SGHAT and FQNNGV. The DNA for the CDR3 is TGTGCCAGCAGCTTAGGCCTCAGGGGGCGAACTGAAGCTTTCTTT. It specifies CASSLGLRGRTEAFF.

This chain uses TRBV2 with TRBJ1-5; no firm D call. Trimming took 3 bases from V and 4 from J, leaving 10 bases between them. The CDR3 spans 14 residues. Germline V CDR1 and CDR2: SNHLY, FYNNEI. CDR3 DNA: TGTGCCAGCAGTGACGGGGTCCAAAATCAGCCCCAGCATTTT. This gives the protein CASSDGVQNQPQHF.

V usage is TRBV4-2 and J usage is TRBJ2-7, with 8 bases matching TRBD2. The germline V gene encodes CDR1 LGHNA and CDR2 YNFKEQ. CDR3 length: 16 amino acids. Losses at the gene ends were 0 bases for V and 0 bases for J; bases not matched to a gene: 4. As DNA, the CDR3 is TGTGCCAGCAGCCAAGATGTAGCGGGGAGCTCCTACGAGCAGTACTTC. Protein sequence: CASSQDVAGSSYEQYF.

The chain links TRBV14 to TRBJ1-5; no reliable D call. The CDR3 covers 15 residues. CDR1 SGHDN and CDR2 FVKESK come from the germline V gene. Trimming removed 4 bases from V and 2 bases from J, with 12 bases in between. In nucleotides, the CDR3 is TGTGCCAGCAGCCCCCACGGGGAAGGCAATCAGCCCCAGCATTTT. Amino acids: CASSPHGEGNQPQHF. The variable domain in full, with the rest retrieved from reference TRBV14 and TRBJ1-5, is EAGVTQFPSHSVIEKGQTVTLRCDPISGHDNLYWYRRVMGKEIKFLLHFVKESKQDESGMPNNRFLAERTGGTYSTLKVQPAELEDSGVYFCASSPHGEGNQPQHFGDGTRLSIL.

This chain links TRBV4-1 with TRBJ2-3; TRBD1 might be the D (7 bases). Trimming left V 1 base short and J 1 base short, with 18 bases between. This CDR3 spans 18 amino acids. Germline V gene data show CDR1 as MGHRA and CDR2 as YSYEKL. CDR3 residues: CASSQVGGQGGRTDTQYF. The CDR3 DNA follows: TGCGCCAGCAGCCAAGTAGGTGGGCAGGGGGGTCGCACAGATACGCAGTATTTT.

The chain links TRBV15 to TRBJ2-3; D gene uncertain. Trimming removed 1 base from V and 0 bases from J, with 17 bases in between. The CDR3 loop spans 18 amino acids. Germline V CDR1 and CDR2: LNHNV, YYDKDF (reference sequence). CDR3 bases: TGTGCCACCAGCAGAGTGTTAGTGGGGTTGGTTAGCACAGATACGCAGTATTTT. It is translated as CATSRVLVGLVSTDTQYF.

V and J are TRBV29-1 and TRBJ2-4; D gene uncertain. Between the trimmed V and J ends, which lost 5 bases and 6 bases, there was a span of 8 bases. This CDR3 has 11 amino acids. Germline V CDR1 and CDR2: SQVTM, ANQGSEA. The CDR3 nucleotides read TGCAGCGTTTTTAAGGGAAACATTCAGTACTTC. The encoded protein is CSVFKGNIQYF.

This sequence joins TRBV5-1 and TRBJ2-1; TRBD1 is a possible D gene (5 bases). V lost 0 bases to trimming and J lost 10 bases, with 11 bases between them. This CDR3 comprises 13 residues. Germline CDR1 is SGHRS and CDR2 is YFSETQ. The DNA for the CDR3 is TGCGCCAGCAGCTTGGAGGGGCTCTGGGAGCAGTTCTTC. Translating it yields CASSLEGLWEQFF.

V gene TRBV19 combines with J gene TRBJ2-7; no reliable D call. The V and J ends lost 2 bases and 4 bases respectively, with 9 bases between them. The V gene's germline CDR1 is LNHDA and CDR2 SQIVND (reference sequence). The CDR3 runs 13 residues. The CDR3 protein is CASSINPRYEQYF. For the CDR3, the DNA is TGTGCCAGTAGTATAAACCCACGATACGAGCAGTACTTC.

J is TRBJ1-4 and V is TRBV7-2, with TRBD1 matching over 7 bases. This CDR3 spans 16 amino acids. CDR1 is SGHTA, CDR2 FQGNSA, per germline. The V and J ends lost 1 base and 3 bases, in that order; junction bases with no gene match: 5. CDR3 amino acids: CASSLGPTGSNEKLFF. CDR3 in DNA: TGTGCCAGCAGCTTAGGCCCGACAGGGTCTAATGAAAAACTGTTTTTT.

V usage is TRBV2 and J usage is TRBJ2-7; 8 bases are shared with TRBD1. This CDR3 is built from 13 residues. With V trimmed by 3 bases and J by 4 bases, 2 bases remained unmatched. Per the germline V gene, CDR1 is SNHLY and CDR2 is FYNNEI. CDR3 protein: CASSDRGQYEQYF. The CDR3 nucleotides read TGTGCCAGCAGTGACAGGGGGCAATACGAGCAGTACTTC.

V gene TRBV11-2 combines with J gene TRBJ1-1; a possible D gene is TRBD1 (6 bases). This CDR3 is built from 15 residues. The V and J ends lost 5 bases and 6 bases respectively, with 19 bases between them. Germline values: CDR1 SGHAT, CDR2 FQNNGV. CDR3 nucleotides: TGTGCCAGCAGCCCACCACAGGGTAGTCGGTCTGAAGCTTTCTTT. Translating gives CASSPPQGSRSEAFF.

V and J are TRBV19 and TRBJ2-3; 12 positions match TRBD2. Trimming removed 3 bases from V and 0 bases from J; junction bases left unmatched: 4. The V gene's germline CDR1 is LNHDA and CDR2 SQIVND (reference sequence). The CDR3 totals 17 residues. CDR3 in DNA: TGTGCCAGTAGTATCACCGGGACTAGCGGGAGCACAGATACGCAGTATTTT. As protein: CASSITGTSGSTDTQYF.